This TCR beta chain derives from a study of CD8 T cells in ankylosing spondylitis. TCRdb called the 5' RACE reads again in MiXCR, with one record for every CDR3 protein. The sample records approximately 150,000 distinct CDR3 sequences, 9.5% to 10% being singletons. The CDR3 loop spans 14 amino acids. Deletions cut 5 bases from V and 0 bases from J, with 10 bases between. Comment on this clonotype: A clone one base away is much larger, so this may be a read error.

Sequencing input: blood, either unsorted or a sorted T cell fraction (not recorded which). The sequence was collected from a female donor with ankylosing spondylitis or in good health (not recorded which). The V call is TRBV12-3 or TRBV12-4, the J call TRBJ1-1, with unresolved D. The CDR3 spells CASSTSGMNTEAFF. CDR3 sequence (DNA): TGTGCCAGCAGTACCTCCGGGATGAACACTGAAGCTTTCTTT.